This record looks at one T cell receptor beta chain sequence and its context. Its antigen is undetermined. Trimming shortened V by 0 bases and J by 4 bases, and 4 bases separated the two germline ends. Germline CDR1 MNHNY, CDR2 SVGAGI (reference sequence). The CDR3 has 13 residues. The record originates from a study of identical twins' blood T cells. Study summary: Roughly 50 million reads covered roughly 6 alpha-chain and roughly 6 beta-chain libraries.

Overall study findings and caveats: Mainly, cloneset size products determined shared clonotypes, twins included.

Both ends of each TCR cDNA library bore sample-specific barcodes. TCRdb called the 5' RACE reads again in MiXCR, with one record for every CDR3 protein. Among about 370,000 distinct CDR3 sequences listed, under 30% were seen once. The donors were healthy female monozygous twins, three pairs in total. The rearrangement links TRBV6-6 to TRBJ1-3; no definite D call. The sequence was collected from a woman aged 18 to 50 in good health. The specimen sequenced was PBMCs. The CDR3 protein is CASSYSRGNTIYF. CDR3 sequence (DNA): TGTGCCAGCAGTTACTCGCGGGGAAACACCATATATTTT.